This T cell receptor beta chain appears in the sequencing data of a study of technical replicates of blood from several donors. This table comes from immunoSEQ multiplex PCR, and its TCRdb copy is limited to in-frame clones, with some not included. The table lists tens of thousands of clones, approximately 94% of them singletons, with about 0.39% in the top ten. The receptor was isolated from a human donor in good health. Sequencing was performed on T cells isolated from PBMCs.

CDR3 nucleotides: TGTGCCAGCAGCTTAGGCCTCAGGGGGAGAACAGATACGCAGTATTTT. Translating gives CASSLGLRGRTDTQYF. This chain connects TRBV11-2 to TRBJ2-3; 7 bases map to TRBD1. V lost 1 base, J lost 3 bases, and 7 bases stayed unmatched. The germline V gene encodes CDR1 SGHAT and CDR2 FQNNGV. The CDR3 runs to 16 residues.